This T cell receptor (beta chain) was profiled in a study of T cell clones after liver transplantation (dated by TCRdb to 2018 to 2020). Regarding the study in general: Samples were obtained from ITN030ST, a randomized trial in which withdrawal of immunosuppression was attempted within 2 years of liver transplantation. Donor-reactive T cell clones were identified by TCRbeta sequencing after a pre-transplant mixed lymphocyte reaction and then tracked in post-transplant blood. Third party-reactive TCRbeta sequences were also identified from pre-transplant MLRs to serve as an antigen-independent comparator for donor-reactive sequences. Of the eight recipients, a few were HCV-positive, while the remaining recipients had been transplanted for non-autoimmune, non-viral indications. Subjects received no induction therapy and standard immunosuppression until randomization at 12-24 months post-transplant. Tolerance was defined as complete withdrawal of immunosuppression for at least one year without a rise in liver enzymes beyond twice the upper limit of normal. Blood samples were collected pre-transplant, pre-randomization before withdrawal, and post-randomization after either complete withdrawal or failed withdrawal. The studied cohort comprised 8 liver transplant recipients, 3 classified as tolerant and 5 as non-tolerant. Overall study outcomes, separate from this receptor: When repertoire turnover was accounted for, significantly reduced detection of donor-reactive sequences was found in 7 of 8 subjects for CD4 and in 8 of 8 subjects for CD8. In most of the 8 subjects, circulating donor-reactive CD4 TCRbeta sequences decreased significantly after transplant, regardless of tolerance or HCV status. Donor-reactive sequences declined more than third party-reactive ones, suggesting partial antigen-specific deletion unrelated to withdrawal success. Low numbers of available donor cells limited the measurable donor-reactive repertoire in a couple of subjects. The conclusions were preliminary, being limited by small, heterogeneous patient numbers and by non-standardized post-transplant time points. Because allograft tissue specimens were not available, migration of donor-reactive T cells into the graft, rather than deletion, may have occurred.

As concerns this clone: Its specific antigen is unknown. Base qualities are missing; no much larger clone stands one base away.

Unstimulated PBMCs, after thawing, were stained for CD3, CD4 and CD8 and then FACS-sorted into CD3+CD4+ and CD3+CD8+ populations. Randomization to immunosuppression withdrawal applied to every one of the 8 studied subjects. Genomic DNA was isolated with the Qiagen DNeasy Blood and Tissue Kit. Using immunoSEQ, frozen genomic DNA was subjected to high-throughput TCRbeta CDR3 sequencing, a process that included PCR amplification, mapping, bias correction and internal controls. In the source study's methods: Only productive rearrangements were retained, with each unique TCRbeta sequence defined by its CDR3 nucleotide sequence together with its V and J gene. Donor-reactive sequences required at least 5-fold expansion in CFSE-low cells versus unstimulated pre-transplant cells and at least 0.01% frequency. Per-subject minimum frequency thresholds, based on the lowest-template unstimulated sample, ensured at least 90% detection power. Repertoire turnover was measured by Jensen-Shannon divergence between the top 1000 TCRbeta sequences post- and pre-transplant. Two-sided Fisher's exact tests were used to test for changes in the detection of donor-reactive sequences. Drawn from immuneACCESS, this table holds only the in-frame rearrangements with V and J called that TCRdb kept. Clones are partly lost; checked studies trace under half to an unresolved V gene and leave the rest unexplained. V and J calls and clone size follow that table, whereas D and trimming were derived from the DNA. Within this sample are some 80,000 clones, with roughly 84% of them counted one time only. The ten top clones hold over 2% of the sample.

According to the germline V gene, CDR1 reads SGHRS and CDR2 reads YFSETQ. Taken from cysteine to phenylalanine, the CDR3 has 15 residues. The retained sequence is limited to the CDR3, 45 bases, with the frame set at the first base. The V and J ends are trimmed by 4 bases and 6 bases, leaving 18 bases between them. The sample in question was CD4+ T cells from blood, obtained roughly 48 months after liver transplant. The chain joins TRBV5-1 to TRBJ2-3; 5 matching bases give a weak D call of TRBD2. This TCR was sampled from a human patient who received a liver transplant. After transplantation, some T cells may belong to the graft donor instead of the recipient. At the DNA level, the sequence is TGCGCCAGCAGCACTCGGACCCCCGGGGTCGATACGCAGTATTTT. The translation is CASSTRTPGVDTQYF.